Listed below are T cell receptor beta chains from one sample, sequenced in a study of post-analysis software for immune sequencing data. TCRdb redid the calling of the PCR reads with MiXCR, one entry per CDR3 protein. The sample gives approximately 360,000 distinct CDR3 sequences, roughly 35% of which show up once; around an eighth is in the top ten. Sequencing used blood. The receptors originated from a girl between 5 and 17 years old with multiple sclerosis. CDR3s include the opening cysteine and the closing phenylalanine or tryptophan. D genes are given only for firm matches. Expanded clones are given a class, and other clones once, few, many or no size at all.

v_gene: TRBV12-3/TRBV12-4; j_gene: TRBJ1-5; d_gene: TRBD1; abundance: NA; len: 14; CDR3aa: CASSRTGREQPQHF; CDR3nt: TGTGCCAGCAGTCGGACAGGGAGGGAACAGCCCCAGCATTTT
v_gene: TRBV28; j_gene: TRBJ1-3; d_gene: NA; abundance: NA; len: 14; CDR3aa: CASTSPGHGNTIYF; CDR3nt: TGTGCCAGCACCAGCCCGGGACACGGAAACACCATATATTTT
v_gene: TRBV7-9; j_gene: TRBJ2-7; d_gene: NA; abundance: NA; len: 15; CDR3aa: CASSTAGVAGYEQYF; CDR3nt: TGTGCCAGCAGCACCGCTGGGGTCGCGGGGTACGAGCAGTACTTC
v_gene: TRBV7-2; j_gene: TRBJ1-6; d_gene: TRBD1; abundance: once; len: 15; CDR3aa: CASSLAGGVNSPLHF; CDR3nt: TGTGCCAGCAGCTTGGCAGGGGGGGTGAATTCACCCCTCCACTTT
v_gene: TRBV9; j_gene: TRBJ2-3; d_gene: NA; abundance: few; len: 15; CDR3aa: CASSVNGGSTDTQYF; CDR3nt: TGTGCCAGCAGCGTAAACGGCGGGAGCACAGATACGCAGTATTTT
v_gene: TRBV7-2; j_gene: TRBJ1-5; d_gene: TRBD1; abundance: NA; len: 15; CDR3aa: CASSPTGFGNQPQHF; CDR3nt: TGTGCCAGCAGCCCGACAGGGTTTGGAAATCAGCCCCAGCATTTT
v_gene: TRBV20-1; j_gene: TRBJ1-2; d_gene: TRBD1; abundance: NA; len: 17; CDR3aa: CSARDVDRVSTNYGYTF; CDR3nt: TGCAGTGCTAGAGATGTGGACAGGGTATCAACTAACTATGGCTACACCTTC
v_gene: TRBV6-4; j_gene: TRBJ2-3; d_gene: TRBD2; abundance: few; len: 14; CDR3aa: CASSTGGPTDTQYF; CDR3nt: TGTGCCAGCAGCACGGGGGGGCCCACAGATACGCAGTATTTT
v_gene: TRBV7-3; j_gene: TRBJ2-7; d_gene: NA; abundance: few; len: 13; CDR3aa: CASSLLLEYEQYF; CDR3nt: TGTGCCAGCAGCCTCCTACTAGAGTACGAGCAGTACTTC
v_gene: TRBV5-6; j_gene: TRBJ1-2; d_gene: NA; abundance: NA; len: 14; CDR3aa: CASSPRPGPRGYTF; CDR3nt: TGTGCCAGCAGCCCTCGGCCAGGGCCGAGAGGCTACACCTTC
v_gene: TRBV20-1; j_gene: TRBJ2-7; d_gene: NA; abundance: NA; len: 14; CDR3aa: CSASAGRGRHEQYF; CDR3nt: TGCAGTGCTTCAGCGGGCCGGGGTCGGCACGAGCAGTACTTC
v_gene: TRBV7-2; j_gene: TRBJ2-7; d_gene: TRBD2; abundance: few; len: 16; CDR3aa: CASSQRLAGEPVEQYF; CDR3nt: TGTGCCAGCAGCCAAAGACTAGCGGGGGAGCCGGTCGAGCAGTACTTC
v_gene: TRBV18; j_gene: TRBJ1-2; d_gene: NA; abundance: NA; len: 15; CDR3aa: CASSPPNRQEYGYTF; CDR3nt: TGTGCCAGCTCACCACCGAATCGACAGGAGTATGGCTACACCTTC
v_gene: TRBV6-1; j_gene: TRBJ2-6; d_gene: NA; abundance: few; len: 19; CDR3aa: CASSMSRRRRGTGANVLTF; CDR3nt: TGTGCCAGCAGTATGAGCCGACGGCGACGGGGAACTGGGGCCAACGTCCTGACTTTC
v_gene: TRBV2; j_gene: TRBJ1-1; d_gene: NA; abundance: NA; len: 13; CDR3aa: CASLVFENTEAFF; CDR3nt: TGTGCCAGCCTAGTTTTCGAGAACACTGAAGCTTTCTTT
v_gene: TRBV7-9; j_gene: TRBJ2-7; d_gene: TRBD2; abundance: few; len: 14; CDR3aa: CASTLGTSDYEQYF; CDR3nt: TGTGCCAGCACCTTAGGGACTAGCGACTACGAGCAGTACTTC
v_gene: TRBV7-9; j_gene: TRBJ1-1; d_gene: NA; abundance: NA; len: 16; CDR3aa: CASSSTRDAWDSEAFF; CDR3nt: TGTGCCAGCAGCTCGACCCGGGACGCCTGGGATTCTGAAGCTTTCTTT
v_gene: TRBV4-1; j_gene: TRBJ1-4; d_gene: NA; abundance: few; len: 16; CDR3aa: CASSQPPRGRSEKLFF; CDR3nt: TGCGCCAGCAGCCAACCACCGCGGGGTAGGAGTGAAAAACTGTTTTTT
v_gene: TRBV7-9; j_gene: TRBJ1-6; d_gene: TRBD1; abundance: NA; len: 16; CDR3aa: CASSIKGAGGYSPLHF; CDR3nt: TGTGCCAGCAGCATCAAGGGGGCAGGGGGGTATTCACCCCTCCACTTT
v_gene: TRBV6-5; j_gene: TRBJ2-1; d_gene: TRBD2; abundance: NA; len: 16; CDR3aa: CAGSSSGGAVYNEQFF; CDR3nt: TGTGCCGGCAGTTCTAGCGGGGGGGCGGTCTACAATGAGCAGTTCTTC
v_gene: TRBV18; j_gene: TRBJ2-5; d_gene: NA; abundance: many; len: 17; CDR3aa: CASSLTDPPFISETQYF; CDR3nt: TGTGCCAGCTCACTGACGGACCCGCCATTCATATCGGAGACCCAGTACTTC
v_gene: TRBV20-1; j_gene: TRBJ2-1; d_gene: TRBD2; abundance: NA; len: 15; CDR3aa: CSAGTSGGAVYGQFF; CDR3nt: TGCAGTGCGGGGACTAGCGGGGGGGCCGTGTATGGGCAGTTCTTC
v_gene: TRBV27; j_gene: TRBJ2-7; d_gene: NA; abundance: NA; len: 12; CDR3aa: CATRGVLYEQYF; CDR3nt: TGTGCCACTAGAGGGGTTCTCTACGAGCAGTACTTC
v_gene: TRBV29-1; j_gene: TRBJ2-1; d_gene: NA; abundance: NA; len: 17; CDR3aa: CSVEDPLRNWSYNEQFF; CDR3nt: TGCAGCGTTGAAGATCCCCTTCGGAACTGGTCCTACAATGAGCAGTTCTTC
v_gene: TRBV6-1; j_gene: TRBJ2-7; d_gene: TRBD1; abundance: few; len: 13; CDR3aa: CASKAGTDYEQYF; CDR3nt: TGTGCCAGCAAGGCCGGGACAGACTACGAGCAGTACTTC
v_gene: TRBV29-1; j_gene: TRBJ2-3; d_gene: NA; abundance: many; len: 11; CDR3aa: CSVEDKGTQYF; CDR3nt: TGCAGCGTTGAAGATAAGGGAACGCAGTATTTT
v_gene: TRBV7-2; j_gene: TRBJ2-7; d_gene: NA; abundance: few; len: 15; CDR3aa: CASSLRTSGSYEQYF; CDR3nt: TGTGCCAGCAGCTTAAGGACATCTGGCTCCTACGAGCAGTACTTC
v_gene: TRBV7-8; j_gene: TRBJ2-6; d_gene: NA; abundance: NA; len: 18; CDR3aa: CASSLVWGLVSRANVLTF; CDR3nt: TGTGCCAGCAGCTTAGTCTGGGGCCTGGTCTCTAGGGCCAACGTCCTGACTTTC
v_gene: TRBV20-1; j_gene: TRBJ1-5; d_gene: NA; abundance: few; len: 15; CDR3aa: CSASLSGYFNQPQHF; CDR3nt: TGCAGTGCTAGTTTGTCCGGATACTTCAATCAGCCCCAGCATTTT
v_gene: TRBV7-3; j_gene: TRBJ2-3; d_gene: TRBD2; abundance: few; len: 19; CDR3aa: CASSLGLAGGLLRTDTQYF; CDR3nt: TGTGCCAGCAGCCTGGGACTAGCGGGGGGCCTTTTACGCACAGATACGCAGTATTTT
v_gene: TRBV6-6; j_gene: TRBJ2-3; d_gene: NA; abundance: NA; len: 14; CDR3aa: CASSTGSSTDTQYF; CDR3nt: TGTGCCAGCAGTACCGGGTCTAGCACAGATACGCAGTATTTT
v_gene: TRBV11-2; j_gene: TRBJ2-4; d_gene: NA; abundance: few; len: 13; CDR3aa: CASRLGRGDIQYF; CDR3nt: TGTGCCAGCAGGTTAGGCAGGGGGGACATTCAGTACTTC
v_gene: TRBV12-3/TRBV12-4; j_gene: TRBJ2-7; d_gene: NA; abundance: many; len: 12; CDR3aa: CASGTRTYEQYF; CDR3nt: TGTGCCAGCGGAACTCGCACCTACGAGCAGTACTTC
v_gene: TRBV6-5; j_gene: TRBJ2-7; d_gene: NA; abundance: NA; len: 16; CDR3aa: CASSYSPGGLADEQYF; CDR3nt: TGTGCCAGCAGTTACTCTCCTGGGGGGCTGGCCGACGAGCAGTACTTC
v_gene: TRBV27; j_gene: TRBJ1-2; d_gene: NA; abundance: NA; len: 14; CDR3aa: CASSLSKGAVGYTF; CDR3nt: TGTGCCAGCAGTTTATCCAAGGGTGCGGTTGGCTACACCTTC
v_gene: TRBV11-2; j_gene: TRBJ2-3; d_gene: NA; abundance: NA; len: 17; CDR3aa: CASSLVFHGDRTDTQYF; CDR3nt: TGTGCCAGCAGCTTAGTATTTCACGGGGACCGCACAGATACGCAGTATTTT
v_gene: TRBV5-1; j_gene: TRBJ2-5; d_gene: TRBD2; abundance: NA; len: 15; CDR3aa: CASSFLTSGEETQYF; CDR3nt: TGCGCCAGCAGCTTCCTGACTAGCGGGGAAGAGACCCAGTACTTC
v_gene: TRBV7-2; j_gene: TRBJ2-3; d_gene: TRBD2; abundance: NA; len: 17; CDR3aa: CASSLEGLAGVGDTQYF; CDR3nt: TGTGCCAGCAGCTTAGAAGGACTAGCGGGGGTTGGAGATACGCAGTATTTT
v_gene: TRBV6-1; j_gene: TRBJ2-5; d_gene: NA; abundance: NA; len: 14; CDR3aa: CASSNGLAQETQYF; CDR3nt: TGTGCCAGCAGCAACGGACTGGCCCAAGAGACCCAGTACTTC
v_gene: TRBV7-9; j_gene: TRBJ2-1; d_gene: NA; abundance: few; len: 15; CDR3aa: CASSSRDGFYNEQFF; CDR3nt: TGTGCCAGCAGCTCCCGGGACGGATTCTACAATGAGCAGTTCTTC
v_gene: TRBV5-5; j_gene: TRBJ1-4; d_gene: TRBD1; abundance: NA; len: 14; CDR3aa: CATKTGQAREKLFF; CDR3nt: TGTGCCACCAAAACGGGACAGGCAAGGGAAAAACTGTTTTTT
v_gene: TRBV18; j_gene: TRBJ2-7; d_gene: NA; abundance: NA; len: 16; CDR3aa: CASSPRTGGLNYEQYF; CDR3nt: TGTGCCAGCTCACCACGAACCGGGGGACTTAACTACGAGCAGTACTTC
v_gene: TRBV4-1; j_gene: TRBJ2-1; d_gene: TRBD2; abundance: NA; len: 15; CDR3aa: CASSQTSGGVNEQFF; CDR3nt: TGCGCCAGCAGCCAGACTAGCGGGGGGGTAAATGAGCAGTTCTTC
v_gene: TRBV7-9; j_gene: TRBJ1-1; d_gene: NA; abundance: few; len: 14; CDR3aa: CASSPGALNTEAFF; CDR3nt: TGTGCCAGCAGCCCTGGGGCATTGAACACTGAAGCTTTCTTT
v_gene: TRBV7-9; j_gene: TRBJ2-7; d_gene: TRBD1; abundance: NA; len: 16; CDR3aa: CASSPGQGGTPYEQYF; CDR3nt: TGTGCCAGCAGCCCCGGACAGGGAGGAACCCCCTACGAGCAGTACTTC
v_gene: TRBV7-9; j_gene: TRBJ2-7; d_gene: NA; abundance: NA; len: 12; CDR3aa: CASTFIWEEQYF; CDR3nt: TGTGCCAGCACCTTTATTTGGGAGGAGCAGTACTTC
v_gene: TRBV5-1; j_gene: TRBJ1-4; d_gene: TRBD1; abundance: NA; len: 13; CDR3aa: CASSGTGREKLFF; CDR3nt: TGCGCCAGCAGTGGGACAGGGAGAGAAAAACTGTTTTTT
v_gene: TRBV7-3; j_gene: TRBJ2-5; d_gene: TRBD2; abundance: NA; len: 16; CDR3aa: CASSSGLAGANGEQYF; CDR3nt: TGTGCCAGCAGCTCAGGACTAGCGGGGGCCAACGGAGAGCAGTACTTC
v_gene: TRBV9; j_gene: TRBJ2-3; d_gene: TRBD1; abundance: NA; len: 15; CDR3aa: CASSVAWPGTDTQDF; CDR3nt: TGTGCCAGCAGCGTAGCTTGGCCCGGGACAGATACGCAGGATTTT
v_gene: TRBV6-5; j_gene: TRBJ2-1; d_gene: TRBD2; abundance: NA; len: 15; CDR3aa: CASSYSGGGHNEQFF; CDR3nt: TGTGCCAGCAGTTACTCTGGCGGGGGGCACAATGAGCAGTTCTTC
v_gene: TRBV14; j_gene: TRBJ2-7; d_gene: NA; abundance: NA; len: 15; CDR3aa: CASSQGTMTSYEQYF; CDR3nt: TGTGCCAGCAGCCAGGGGACGATGACCTCCTACGAGCAGTACTTC
v_gene: TRBV20-1; j_gene: TRBJ2-1; d_gene: TRBD2; abundance: NA; len: 17; CDR3aa: CSARGLAGGIYNNEQFF; CDR3nt: TGCAGTGCTAGAGGACTAGCGGGGGGCATATATAACAATGAGCAGTTCTTC
v_gene: TRBV11-2; j_gene: TRBJ2-7; d_gene: NA; abundance: NA; len: 14; CDR3aa: CASTSQGALYEQYF; CDR3nt: TGTGCCAGCACCTCTCAGGGCGCCCTCTACGAGCAGTACTTC
v_gene: TRBV12-3/TRBV12-4; j_gene: TRBJ2-7; d_gene: TRBD1; abundance: NA; len: 14; CDR3aa: CASTDRDRGHEQYF; CDR3nt: TGTGCCAGCACCGACCGGGACAGGGGCCACGAGCAGTACTTC
v_gene: TRBV10-3; j_gene: TRBJ1-4; d_gene: NA; abundance: few; len: 16; CDR3aa: CAISREEAGRNEKLFF; CDR3nt: TGTGCCATCAGTAGAGAAGAGGCGGGACGTAATGAAAAACTGTTTTTT